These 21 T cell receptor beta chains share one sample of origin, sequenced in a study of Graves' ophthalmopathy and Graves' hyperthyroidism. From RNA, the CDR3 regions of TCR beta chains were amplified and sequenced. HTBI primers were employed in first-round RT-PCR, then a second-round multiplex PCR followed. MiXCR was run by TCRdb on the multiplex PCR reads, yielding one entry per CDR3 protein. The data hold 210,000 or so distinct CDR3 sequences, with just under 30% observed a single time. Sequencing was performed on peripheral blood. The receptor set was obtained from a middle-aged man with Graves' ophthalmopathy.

Written as DNA, the CDR3 is TGTGCCAGCAGCTCAACAGGGGGAGGATTTGGCTACACCTTC. It encodes CASSSTGGGFGYTF. The genes are TRBV11-2 and TRBJ1-2; TRBD1 agrees at 8 bases. V lost 4 bases to trimming and J lost 7 bases; unmatched junction nucleotides: 8. CDR3 length equals 14 residues. The germline V gene has CDR1 SGHAT and CDR2 FQNNGV.

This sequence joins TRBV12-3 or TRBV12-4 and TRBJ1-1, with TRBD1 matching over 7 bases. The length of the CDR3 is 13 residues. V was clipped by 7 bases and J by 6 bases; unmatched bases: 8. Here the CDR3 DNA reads TGTGCCAGCACTTACACAGGGGATGCTGAAGCTTTCTTT. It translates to CASTYTGDAEAFF.

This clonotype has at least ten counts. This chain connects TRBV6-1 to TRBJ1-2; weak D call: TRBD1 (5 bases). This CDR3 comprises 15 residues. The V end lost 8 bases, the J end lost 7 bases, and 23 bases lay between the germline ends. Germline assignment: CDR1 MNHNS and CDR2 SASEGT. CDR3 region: CASSPPRGAGGGYTF. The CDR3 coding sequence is TGTGCCAGCTCCCCCCCGCGGGGCGCGGGAGGTGGCTACACCTTC.

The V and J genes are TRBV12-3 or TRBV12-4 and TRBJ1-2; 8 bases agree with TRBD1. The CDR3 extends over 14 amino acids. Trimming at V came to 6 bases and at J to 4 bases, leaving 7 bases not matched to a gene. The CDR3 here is CASSLRGTGYGYTF. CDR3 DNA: TGTGCCAGCAGCCTGAGGGGGACAGGCTATGGCTACACCTTC.

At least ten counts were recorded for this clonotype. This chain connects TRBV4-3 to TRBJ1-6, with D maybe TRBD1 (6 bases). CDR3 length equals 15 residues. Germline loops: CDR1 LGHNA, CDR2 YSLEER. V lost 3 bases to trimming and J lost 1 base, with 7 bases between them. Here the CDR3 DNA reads TGCGCCAGCAGCCAGGGGGCGTCCTATAATTCACCCCTCCACTTT. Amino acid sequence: CASSQGASYNSPLHF.

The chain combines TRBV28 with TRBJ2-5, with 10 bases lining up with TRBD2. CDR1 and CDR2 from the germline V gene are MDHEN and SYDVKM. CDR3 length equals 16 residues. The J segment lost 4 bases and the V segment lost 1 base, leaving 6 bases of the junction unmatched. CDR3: CASSLSASGGGETQYF. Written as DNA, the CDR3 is TGTGCCAGCAGTTTATCGGCGAGCGGGGGGGGAGAGACCCAGTACTTC.

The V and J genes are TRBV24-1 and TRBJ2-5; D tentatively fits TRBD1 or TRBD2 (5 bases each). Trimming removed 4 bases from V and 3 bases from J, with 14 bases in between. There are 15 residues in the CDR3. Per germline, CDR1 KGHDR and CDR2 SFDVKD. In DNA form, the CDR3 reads TGTGCCACCAGTGACCTGGGCGTGGGGGAAGAGACCCAGTACTTC. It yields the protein CATSDLGVGEETQYF.

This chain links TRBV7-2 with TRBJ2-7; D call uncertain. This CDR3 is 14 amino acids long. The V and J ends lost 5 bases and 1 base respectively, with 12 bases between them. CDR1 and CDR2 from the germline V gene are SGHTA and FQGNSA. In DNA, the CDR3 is TGTGCCAGCAGCCCCTCTATGACTTCCTACGAGCAGTACTTC. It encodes CASSPSMTSYEQYF.

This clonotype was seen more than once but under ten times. Here the CDR3 DNA reads TGTGCCAGCAGTTTAGTGGGGCCCTACGAGCAGTACTTC. It translates to CASSLVGPYEQYF. The chain joins TRBV28 to TRBJ2-7; a possible D gene is TRBD1 (5 bases). The V gene lost 2 bases and the J gene lost 2 bases, with 7 bases spanning the gap. Germline-derived CDR1 and CDR2 are MDHEN and SYDVKM. This CDR3 spans 13 amino acids.

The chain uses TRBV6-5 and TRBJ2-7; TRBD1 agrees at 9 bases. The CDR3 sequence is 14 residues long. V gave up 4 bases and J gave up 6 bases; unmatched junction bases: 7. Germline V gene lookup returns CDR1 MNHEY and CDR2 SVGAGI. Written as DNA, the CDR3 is TGTGCCAGCAGTTCGGGGACAGGGTTTTCCGAGCAGTACTTC. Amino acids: CASSSGTGFSEQYF.

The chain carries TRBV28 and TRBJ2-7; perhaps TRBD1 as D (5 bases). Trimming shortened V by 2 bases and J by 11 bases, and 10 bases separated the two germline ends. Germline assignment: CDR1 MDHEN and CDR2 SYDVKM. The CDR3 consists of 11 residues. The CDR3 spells CASSLGQGKYF. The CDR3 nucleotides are TGTGCCAGCAGTTTAGGCCAGGGAAAGTACTTC.

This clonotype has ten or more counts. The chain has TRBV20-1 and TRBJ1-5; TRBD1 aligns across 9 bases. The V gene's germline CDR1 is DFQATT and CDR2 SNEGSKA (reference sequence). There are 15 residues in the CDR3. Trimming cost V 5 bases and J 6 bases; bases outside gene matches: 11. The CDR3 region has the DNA TGCAGTGCTTTCCCAGGGACAGGGTTGGGTCAGCCCCAGCATTTT. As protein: CSAFPGTGLGQPQHF.

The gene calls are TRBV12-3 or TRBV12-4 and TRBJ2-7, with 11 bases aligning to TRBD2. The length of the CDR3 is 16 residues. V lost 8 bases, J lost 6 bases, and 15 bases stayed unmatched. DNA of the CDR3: TGTGCCAGCGCCTTGGTGCTAGCGGGAGGTCATCGCGAGCAGTACTTC. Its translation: CASALVLAGGHREQYF.

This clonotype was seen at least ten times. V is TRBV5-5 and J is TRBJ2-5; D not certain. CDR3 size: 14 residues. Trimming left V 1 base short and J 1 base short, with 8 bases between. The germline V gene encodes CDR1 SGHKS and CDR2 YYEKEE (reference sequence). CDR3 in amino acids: CASSLWMGQETQYF. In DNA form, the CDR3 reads TGTGCCAGCAGCTTGTGGATGGGCCAAGAGACCCAGTACTTC. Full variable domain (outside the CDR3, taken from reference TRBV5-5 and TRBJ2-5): DAGVTQSPTHLIKTRGQQVTLRCSPISGHKSVSWYQQVLGQGPQFIFQYYEKEERGRGNFPDRFSARQFPNYSSELNVNALLLGDSALYLCASSLWMGQETQYFGPGTRLLVL.

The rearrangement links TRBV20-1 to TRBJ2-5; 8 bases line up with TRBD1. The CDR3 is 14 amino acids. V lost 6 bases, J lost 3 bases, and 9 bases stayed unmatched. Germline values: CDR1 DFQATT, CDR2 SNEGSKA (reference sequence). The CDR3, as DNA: TGCAGTGCACAGAGGACAGGGAATGAAGAGACCCAGTACTTC. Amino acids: CSAQRTGNEETQYF.

The CDR3 loop reads CASSLIFGQPQHF. The CDR3 DNA reads as TGTGCCAGCAGTTTAATTTTCGGTCAGCCCCAGCATTTT. The chain has TRBV27 and TRBJ1-5; no clear D gene. This CDR3 contains 13 residues. Between the trimmed V and J ends, which lost 2 bases and 6 bases, there was a span of 8 bases. CDR1 and CDR2 (germline): MNHEY, SMNVEV (reference sequence).

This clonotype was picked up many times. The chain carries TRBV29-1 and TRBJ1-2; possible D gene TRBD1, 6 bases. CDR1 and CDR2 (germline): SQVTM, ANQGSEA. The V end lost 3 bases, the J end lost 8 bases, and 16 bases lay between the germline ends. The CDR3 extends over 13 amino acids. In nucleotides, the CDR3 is TGCAGCGTTGATCCCATAAGTGGGGGCGGCTACACCTTC. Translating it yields CSVDPISGGGYTF. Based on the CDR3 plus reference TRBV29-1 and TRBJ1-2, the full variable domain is SAVISQKPSRDICQRGTSLTIQCQVDSQVTMMFWYRQQPGQSLTLIATANQGSEATYESGFVIDKFPISRPNLTFSTLTVSNMSPEDSSIYLCSVDPISGGGYTFGSGTRLTVV.

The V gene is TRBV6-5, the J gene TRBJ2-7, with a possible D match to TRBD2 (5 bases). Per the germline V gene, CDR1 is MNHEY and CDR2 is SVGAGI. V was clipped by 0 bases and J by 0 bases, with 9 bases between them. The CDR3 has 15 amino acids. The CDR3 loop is CASSYSSDSSYEQYF. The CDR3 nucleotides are TGTGCCAGCAGTTACTCGTCGGACTCCTCCTACGAGCAGTACTTC.

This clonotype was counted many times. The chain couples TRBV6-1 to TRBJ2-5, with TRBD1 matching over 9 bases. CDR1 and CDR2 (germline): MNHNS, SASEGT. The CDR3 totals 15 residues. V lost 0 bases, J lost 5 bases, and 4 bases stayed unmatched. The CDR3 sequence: CASSEAGTGRETQYF. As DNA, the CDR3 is TGTGCCAGCAGTGAAGCTGGGACAGGGCGGGAGACCCAGTACTTC.

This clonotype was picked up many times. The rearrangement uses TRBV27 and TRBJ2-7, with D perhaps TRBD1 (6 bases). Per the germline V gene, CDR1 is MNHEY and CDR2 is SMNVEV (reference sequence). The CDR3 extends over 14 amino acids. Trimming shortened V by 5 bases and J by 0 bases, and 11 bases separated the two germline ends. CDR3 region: CASSRNRDSYEQYF. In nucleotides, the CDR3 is TGTGCCAGCAGTAGAAACAGGGACTCCTACGAGCAGTACTTC.

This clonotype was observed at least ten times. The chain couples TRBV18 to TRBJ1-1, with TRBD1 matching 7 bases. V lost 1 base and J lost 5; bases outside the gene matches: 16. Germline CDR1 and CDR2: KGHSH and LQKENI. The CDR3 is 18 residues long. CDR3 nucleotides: TGTGCCAGCTCACCACGAGAGAGGGGGAGGGGGCGCTGGACTGAAGCTTTCTTT. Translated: CASSPRERGRGRWTEAFF.